This T cell receptor (beta chain) was observed in a study of memory CD8 T cells in hepatitis C reinfection. Overall study context: Peak reinfection sampling occurred 3 to 8 weeks after detected reinfection.

As for time point: peak reinfection, 3 to 8 weeks after reinfection detection. Sorted cells were sequenced directly ex vivo without any in vitro expansion. Donors were people who inject drugs in the Montreal HEPCO cohort. Control naive CD8 T cells came from two donors at all three reinfection time points. The assay was immunoSEQ multiplex PCR, and TCRdb's table has in-frame clones only and misses some. Seen here are under 50,000 clones, roughly 90% observed once, and the top ten hold 1% to 1.5%. After removal of 3 bases from V and 5 bases from J, the junction contained 6 bases not matched to a gene. Germline V lookup: CDR1 SGDLS, CDR2 YYNGEE. This CDR3 is 14 amino acids long.

This chain links TRBV9 with TRBJ2-7; 9 bases agree with TRBD1. This clonotype was obtained from a man in his late teens or twenties with hepatitis C virus infection. The sequencing sample was made of naive CD8+ T cells sorted from blood. The CDR3, as DNA: TGTGCCAGCAGCGCGGCGGGACAGGGCAACGAGCAGTACTTC. Translating gives CASSAAGQGNEQYF.